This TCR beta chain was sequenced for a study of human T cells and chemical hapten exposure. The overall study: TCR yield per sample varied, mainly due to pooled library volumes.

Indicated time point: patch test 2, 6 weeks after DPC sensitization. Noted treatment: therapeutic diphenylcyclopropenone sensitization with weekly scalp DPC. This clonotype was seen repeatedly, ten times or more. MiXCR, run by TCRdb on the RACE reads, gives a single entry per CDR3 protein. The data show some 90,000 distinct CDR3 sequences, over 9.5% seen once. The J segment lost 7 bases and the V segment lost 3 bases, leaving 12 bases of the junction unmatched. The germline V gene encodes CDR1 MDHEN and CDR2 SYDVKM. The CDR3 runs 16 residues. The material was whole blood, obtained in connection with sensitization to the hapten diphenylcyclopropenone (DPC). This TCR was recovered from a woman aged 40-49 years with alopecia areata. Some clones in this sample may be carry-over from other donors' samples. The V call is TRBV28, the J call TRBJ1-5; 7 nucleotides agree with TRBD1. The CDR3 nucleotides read TGTGCCAGCAGTTTTTGGGACAGCGCCCCAAGCCAGCCCCAGCATTTT. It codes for CASSFWDSAPSQPQHF.